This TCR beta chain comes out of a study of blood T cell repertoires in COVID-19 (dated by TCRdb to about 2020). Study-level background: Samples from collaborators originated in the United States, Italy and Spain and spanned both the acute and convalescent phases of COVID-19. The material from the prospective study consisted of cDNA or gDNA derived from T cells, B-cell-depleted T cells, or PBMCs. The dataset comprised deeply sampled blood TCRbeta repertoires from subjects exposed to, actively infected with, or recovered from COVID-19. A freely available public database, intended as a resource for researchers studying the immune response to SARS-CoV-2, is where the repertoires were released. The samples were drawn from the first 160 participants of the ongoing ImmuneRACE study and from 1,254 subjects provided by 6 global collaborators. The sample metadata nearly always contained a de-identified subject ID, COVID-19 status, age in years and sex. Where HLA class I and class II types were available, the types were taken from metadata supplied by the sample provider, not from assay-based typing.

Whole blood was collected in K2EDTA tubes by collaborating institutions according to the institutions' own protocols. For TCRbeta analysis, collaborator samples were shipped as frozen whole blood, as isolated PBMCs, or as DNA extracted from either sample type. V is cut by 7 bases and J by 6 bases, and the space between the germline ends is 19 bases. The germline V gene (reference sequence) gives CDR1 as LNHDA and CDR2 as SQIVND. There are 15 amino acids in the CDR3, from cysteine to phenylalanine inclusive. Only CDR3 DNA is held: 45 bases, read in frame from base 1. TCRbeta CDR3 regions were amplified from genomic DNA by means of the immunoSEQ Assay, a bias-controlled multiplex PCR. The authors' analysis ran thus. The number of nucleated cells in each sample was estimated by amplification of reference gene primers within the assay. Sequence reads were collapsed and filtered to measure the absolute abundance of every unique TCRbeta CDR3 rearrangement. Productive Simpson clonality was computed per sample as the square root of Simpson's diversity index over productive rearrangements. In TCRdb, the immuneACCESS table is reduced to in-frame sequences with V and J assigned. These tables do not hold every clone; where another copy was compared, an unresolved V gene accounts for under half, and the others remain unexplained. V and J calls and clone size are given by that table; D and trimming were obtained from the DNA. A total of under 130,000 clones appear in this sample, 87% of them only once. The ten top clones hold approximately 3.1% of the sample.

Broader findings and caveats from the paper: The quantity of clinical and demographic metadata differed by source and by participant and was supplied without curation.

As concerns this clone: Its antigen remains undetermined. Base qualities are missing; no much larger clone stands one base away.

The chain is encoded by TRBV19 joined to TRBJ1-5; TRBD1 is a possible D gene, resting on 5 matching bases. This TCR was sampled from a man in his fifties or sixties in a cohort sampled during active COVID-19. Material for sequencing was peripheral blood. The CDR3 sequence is CASKSQDQGSQPQHF. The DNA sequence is TGTGCCAGTAAATCCCAGGATCAGGGAAGTCAGCCCCAGCATTTT.